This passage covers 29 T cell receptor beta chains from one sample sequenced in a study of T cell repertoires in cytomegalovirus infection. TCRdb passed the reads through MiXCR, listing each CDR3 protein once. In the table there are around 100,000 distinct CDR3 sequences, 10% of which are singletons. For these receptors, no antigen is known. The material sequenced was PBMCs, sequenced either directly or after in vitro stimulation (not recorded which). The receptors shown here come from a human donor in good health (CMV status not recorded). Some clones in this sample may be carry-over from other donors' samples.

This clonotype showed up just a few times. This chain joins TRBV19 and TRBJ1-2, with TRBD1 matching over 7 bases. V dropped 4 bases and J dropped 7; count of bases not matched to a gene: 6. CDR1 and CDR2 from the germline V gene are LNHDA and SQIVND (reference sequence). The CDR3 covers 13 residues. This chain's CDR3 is CASSRQGPRGYTF. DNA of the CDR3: TGTGCCAGTAGTAGACAGGGTCCACGTGGCTACACCTTC.

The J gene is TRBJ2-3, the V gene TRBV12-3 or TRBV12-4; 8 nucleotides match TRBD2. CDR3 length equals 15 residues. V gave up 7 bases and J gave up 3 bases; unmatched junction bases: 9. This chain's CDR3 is CASTPSGGATDTQYF. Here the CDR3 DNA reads TGTGCCAGCACCCCTTCCGGGGGGGCGACAGATACGCAGTATTTT.

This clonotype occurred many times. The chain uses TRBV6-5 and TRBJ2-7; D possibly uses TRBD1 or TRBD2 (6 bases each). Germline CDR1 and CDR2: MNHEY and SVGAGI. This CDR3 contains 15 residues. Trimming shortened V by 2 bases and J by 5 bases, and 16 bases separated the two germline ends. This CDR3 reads CASSYGGTSHNEQYV. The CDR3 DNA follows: TGTGCCAGCAGTTACGGCGGGACATCTCACAACGAGCAGTACGTC.

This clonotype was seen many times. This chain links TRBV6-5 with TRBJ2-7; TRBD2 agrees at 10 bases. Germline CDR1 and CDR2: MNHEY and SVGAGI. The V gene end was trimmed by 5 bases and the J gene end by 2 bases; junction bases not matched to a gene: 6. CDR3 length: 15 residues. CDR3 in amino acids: CASSLLAGLTYEQYV. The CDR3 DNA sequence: TGTGCCAGCAGTCTACTAGCGGGACTAACCTACGAGCAGTACGTC.

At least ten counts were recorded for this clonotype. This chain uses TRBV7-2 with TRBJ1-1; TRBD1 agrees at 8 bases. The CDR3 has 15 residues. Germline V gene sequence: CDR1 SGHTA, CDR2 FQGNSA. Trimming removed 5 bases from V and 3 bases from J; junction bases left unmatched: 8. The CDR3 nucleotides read TGTGCCAGCAGCCCCGGACAGGGTGGGGACACTGAAGCTTTCTTT. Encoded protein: CASSPGQGGDTEAFF.

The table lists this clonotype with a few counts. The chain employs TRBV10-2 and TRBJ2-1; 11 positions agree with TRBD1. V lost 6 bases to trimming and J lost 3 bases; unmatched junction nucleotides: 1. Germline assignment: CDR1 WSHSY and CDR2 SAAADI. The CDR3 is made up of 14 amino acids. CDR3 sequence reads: CASSGTGGYNEQFF. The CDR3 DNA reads TGCGCCAGCAGCGGGACAGGGGGCTACAATGAGCAGTTCTTC.

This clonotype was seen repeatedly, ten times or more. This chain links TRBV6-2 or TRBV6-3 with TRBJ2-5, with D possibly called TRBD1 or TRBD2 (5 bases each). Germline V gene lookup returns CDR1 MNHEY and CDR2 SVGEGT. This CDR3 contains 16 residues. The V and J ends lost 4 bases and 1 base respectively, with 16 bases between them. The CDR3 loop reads CASSFLTGTIQETQYF. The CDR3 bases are TGTGCCAGCAGTTTCCTTACCGGGACGATCCAAGAGACCCAGTACTTC.

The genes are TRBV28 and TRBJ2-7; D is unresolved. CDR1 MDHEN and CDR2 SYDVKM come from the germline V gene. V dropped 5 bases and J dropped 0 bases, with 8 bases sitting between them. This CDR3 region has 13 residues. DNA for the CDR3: TGTGCCAGCAGTGGGGTAGACTCCTACGAGCAGTACTTC. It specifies CASSGVDSYEQYF.

The CDR3 DNA follows: TGTGCCAGCAGTTTAGAGGGAGAAGCAACCTACAATGAGCAGTTCTTC. It encodes CASSLEGEATYNEQFF. V usage is TRBV27 and J usage is TRBJ2-1, with D perhaps TRBD2 (5 bases). V was shortened by 2 bases and J by 2 bases, with 13 bases between the two germline ends. CDR3 length: 16 residues. Germline loops: CDR1 MNHEY, CDR2 SMNVEV (reference sequence).

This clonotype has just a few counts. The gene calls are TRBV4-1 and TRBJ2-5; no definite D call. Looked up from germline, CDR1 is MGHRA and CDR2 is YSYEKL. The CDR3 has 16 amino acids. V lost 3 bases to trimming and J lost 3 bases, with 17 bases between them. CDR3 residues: CASSQPGRTSKETQYF. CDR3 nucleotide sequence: TGCGCCAGCAGCCAGCCTGGACGGACCTCAAAAGAGACCCAGTACTTC.

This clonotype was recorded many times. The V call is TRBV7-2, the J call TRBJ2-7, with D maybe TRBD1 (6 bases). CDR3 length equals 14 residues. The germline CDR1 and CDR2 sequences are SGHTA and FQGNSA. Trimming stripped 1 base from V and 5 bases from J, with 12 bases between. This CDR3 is CASSLVQGGNEQYF. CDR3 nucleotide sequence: TGTGCCAGCAGCTTAGTACAGGGTGGGAACGAGCAGTACTTC.

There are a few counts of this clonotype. The CDR3 here is CASSEGQGAWNIQYF. CDR3 sequence (DNA): TGTGCCAGCAGTGAAGGACAGGGGGCCTGGAACATTCAGTACTTC. The chain recombines TRBV12-3 or TRBV12-4 with TRBJ2-4; TRBD1 aligns across 11 bases. The CDR3 extends over 15 amino acids. Trimming took 5 bases from V and 7 from J; bases not matched to a gene: 7.

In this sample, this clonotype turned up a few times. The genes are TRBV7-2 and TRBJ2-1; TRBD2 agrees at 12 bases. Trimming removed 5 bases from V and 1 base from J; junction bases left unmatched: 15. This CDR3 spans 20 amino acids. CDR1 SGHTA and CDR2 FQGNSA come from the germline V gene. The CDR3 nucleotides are TGTGCCAGCAGCCACCGGACTAGCGGGACGGCAGGTGGGTCCTACAATGAGCAGTTCTTC. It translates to CASSHRTSGTAGGSYNEQFF.

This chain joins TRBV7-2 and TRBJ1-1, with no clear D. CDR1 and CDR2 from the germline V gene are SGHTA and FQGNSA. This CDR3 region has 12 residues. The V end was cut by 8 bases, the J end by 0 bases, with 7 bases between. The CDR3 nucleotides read TGTGCCAGCGGAATGATGAACACTGAAGCTTTCTTT. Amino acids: CASGMMNTEAFF.

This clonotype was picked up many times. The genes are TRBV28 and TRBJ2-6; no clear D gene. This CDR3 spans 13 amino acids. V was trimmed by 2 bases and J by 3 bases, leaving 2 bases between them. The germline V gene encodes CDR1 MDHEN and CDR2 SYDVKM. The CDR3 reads CASSLDGANVLTF. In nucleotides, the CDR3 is TGTGCCAGCAGTTTAGATGGGGCCAACGTCCTGACTTTC. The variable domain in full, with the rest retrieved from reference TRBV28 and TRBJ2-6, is DVKVTQSSRYLVKRTGEKVFLECVQDMDHENMFWYRQDPGLGLRLIYFSYDVKMKEKGDIPEGYSVSREKKERFSLILESASTNQTSMYLCASSLDGANVLTFGAGSRLTVL.

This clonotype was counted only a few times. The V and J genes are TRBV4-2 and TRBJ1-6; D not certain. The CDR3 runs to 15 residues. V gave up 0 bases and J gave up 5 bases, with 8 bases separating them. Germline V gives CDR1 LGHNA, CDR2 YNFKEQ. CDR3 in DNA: TGTGCCAGCAGCCAAGATGCGCAAAATAATTCACCCCTCCACTTT. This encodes CASSQDAQNNSPLHF.

The CDR3 DNA reads TGTGCCAGTAGTATCCGCAGAGGGTACACTGAAGCTTTCTTT. Protein: CASSIRRGYTEAFF. This rearrangement joins TRBV19 to TRBJ1-1, with D hard to call. V lost 3 bases to trimming and J lost 3 bases, with 11 bases between them. In germline, CDR1 is LNHDA, CDR2 SQIVND (reference sequence). The CDR3 has 14 residues.

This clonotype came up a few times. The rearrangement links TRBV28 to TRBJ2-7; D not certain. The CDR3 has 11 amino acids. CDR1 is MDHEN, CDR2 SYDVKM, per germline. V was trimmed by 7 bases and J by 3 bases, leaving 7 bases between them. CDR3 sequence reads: CASMGNYEQYF. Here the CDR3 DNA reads TGTGCCAGCATGGGAAACTACGAGCAGTACTTC.

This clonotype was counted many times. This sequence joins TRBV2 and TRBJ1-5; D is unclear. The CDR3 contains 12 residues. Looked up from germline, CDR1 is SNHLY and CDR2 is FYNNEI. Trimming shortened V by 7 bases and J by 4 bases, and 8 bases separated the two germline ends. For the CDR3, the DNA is TGTGCCAGCACGGAGTCAAATCAGCCCCAGCATTTT. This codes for CASTESNQPQHF.

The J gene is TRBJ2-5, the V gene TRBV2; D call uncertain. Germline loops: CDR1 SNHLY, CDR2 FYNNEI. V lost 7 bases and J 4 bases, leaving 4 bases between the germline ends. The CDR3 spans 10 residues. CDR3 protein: CASTRETQYF. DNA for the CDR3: TGTGCCAGCACGAGAGAGACCCAGTACTTC.

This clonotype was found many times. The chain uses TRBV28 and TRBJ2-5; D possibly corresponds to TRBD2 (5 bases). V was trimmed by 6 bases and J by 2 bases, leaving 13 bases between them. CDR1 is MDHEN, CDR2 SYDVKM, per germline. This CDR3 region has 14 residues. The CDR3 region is CASSPIPGQETQYF. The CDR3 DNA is TGTGCCAGCAGCCCGATCCCGGGGCAAGAGACCCAGTACTTC.

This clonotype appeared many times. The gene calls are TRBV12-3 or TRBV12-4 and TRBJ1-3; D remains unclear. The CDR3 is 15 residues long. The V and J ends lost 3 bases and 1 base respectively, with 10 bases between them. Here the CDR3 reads CASSLGRRSGNTIYF. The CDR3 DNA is TGTGCCAGCAGTTTGGGCAGGAGGTCTGGAAACACCATATATTTT.

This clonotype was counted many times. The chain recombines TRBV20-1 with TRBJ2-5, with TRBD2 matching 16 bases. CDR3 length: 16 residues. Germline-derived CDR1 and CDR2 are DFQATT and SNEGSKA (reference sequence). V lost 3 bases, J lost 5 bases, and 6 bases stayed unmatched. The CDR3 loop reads CSARGLAGGLRETQYF. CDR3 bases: TGCAGTGCTAGGGGACTAGCGGGAGGGCTCCGGGAGACCCAGTACTTC.

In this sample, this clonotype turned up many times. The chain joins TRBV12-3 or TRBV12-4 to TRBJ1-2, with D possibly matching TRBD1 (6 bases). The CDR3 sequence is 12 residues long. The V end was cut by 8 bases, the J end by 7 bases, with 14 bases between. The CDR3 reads CASGARGLGYTF. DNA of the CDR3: TGTGCCAGCGGGGCCCGGGGGCTTGGCTACACCTTC.

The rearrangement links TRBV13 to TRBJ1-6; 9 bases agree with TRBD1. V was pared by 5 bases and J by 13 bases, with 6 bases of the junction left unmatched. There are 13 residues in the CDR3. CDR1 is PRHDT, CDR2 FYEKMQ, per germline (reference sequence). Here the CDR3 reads CASSRDRAGPLHF. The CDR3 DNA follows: TGTGCCAGCAGCCGGGACAGGGCGGGCCCCCTCCACTTT.

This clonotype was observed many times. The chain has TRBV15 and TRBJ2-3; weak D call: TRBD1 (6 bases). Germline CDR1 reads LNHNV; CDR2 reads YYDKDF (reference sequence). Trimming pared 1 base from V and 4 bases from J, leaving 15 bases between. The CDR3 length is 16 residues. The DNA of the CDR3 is TGTGCCACCAGCAGAGTTGGGGGCCGAGGATCAGATACGCAGTATTTT. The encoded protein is CATSRVGGRGSDTQYF.

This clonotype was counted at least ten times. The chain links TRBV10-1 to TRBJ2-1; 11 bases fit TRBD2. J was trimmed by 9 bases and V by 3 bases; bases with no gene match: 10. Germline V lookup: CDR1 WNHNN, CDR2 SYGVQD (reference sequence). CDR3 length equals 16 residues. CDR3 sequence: CASSDTSGSHFIEQFF. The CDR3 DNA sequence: TGCGCCAGCAGTGATACTAGCGGGAGTCATTTTATTGAGCAGTTCTTC.

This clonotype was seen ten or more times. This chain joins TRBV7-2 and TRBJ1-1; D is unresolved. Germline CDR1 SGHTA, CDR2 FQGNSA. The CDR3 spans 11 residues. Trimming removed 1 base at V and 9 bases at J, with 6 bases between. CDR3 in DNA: TGTGCCAGCAGCTTAGGGGTGAAAGCTTTCTTT. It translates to CASSLGVKAFF.

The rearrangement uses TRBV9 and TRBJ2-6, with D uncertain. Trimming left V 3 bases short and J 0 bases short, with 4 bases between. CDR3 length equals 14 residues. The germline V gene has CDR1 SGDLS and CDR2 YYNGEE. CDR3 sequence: CASSDPSGANVLTF. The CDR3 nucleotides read TGTGCCAGCAGCGACCCCTCTGGGGCCAACGTCCTGACTTTC.